This T cell receptor (beta chain) was identified in a study of cytomegalovirus exposure and HLA in healthy donors. Overall study: A preliminary data release comprised around 85 million unique TCRs obtained from HLA-typed donors.

Comments on this clone: Its specificity is unknown.

Overall study results and limits: The majority of CMV-associated TCR beta chains were reported as apparently HLA-restricted in a later analysis. Available immune exposure information covered CMV serostatus only. TCR beta chains associated with HLA were, in a later analysis, more clonally expanded than equally common others.

The PCR employed 60 Vbeta primers together with 13 Jbeta primers. Some clones are missing from TCRdb's copy, which holds only in-frame ones; the method was immunoSEQ multiplex PCR. The sample lists approximately 200,000 clones; under 85% were seen once. Sequenced input: PBMCs. The receptor was isolated from a woman aged 18 to 35 in good health and CMV-seronegative.

The CDR3 region has the DNA TGCAGCGTTGGTCGCAGATCAACTAATGAAAAACTGTTTTTT. This translates into CSVGRRSTNEKLFF. The genes are TRBV29-1 and TRBJ1-4; no firm D call. Germline CDR1 SQVTM, CDR2 ANQGSEA. This CDR3 region has 14 residues. With 4 bases removed from V and 0 bases from J, the gap between germline ends came to 9 bases.